The sequence of this TCR beta chain was determined in a study of T cell repertoires in cytomegalovirus infection. Study-wide background: Epitope selection comprised recently identified HLA-C-restricted CMV epitopes and well-studied HLA-B-restricted CMV epitopes. Study observations and caveats: HLA-C-restricted, CMV-specific TCR beta clonotypes were dominant ex vivo.

The V and J ends lost 4 bases and 6 bases, in that order; junction bases with no gene match: 5. Germline CDR1 and CDR2: KGHDR and SFDVKD. This CDR3 spans 14 amino acids. Notes on this clonotype: The antigen remains unidentified.

TCRdb re-called the reads through MiXCR, storing one row per CDR3 protein. The sample comprises a few hundred thousand distinct CDR3 sequences, 33% of which are singletons, and 17% rests with the top ten. The chain carries TRBV24-1 and TRBJ2-1, with 7 nucleotides matching TRBD1. This TCR derives from a human donor in good health (CMV status not recorded). Some clones in this sample may be carry-over from other donors' samples. This material consisted of cultured PBMCs, taken from culture after CMV antigen stimulation. The CDR3 DNA sequence: TGTGCCACCAGTGAAGGGACAGCCTTCAATGAGCAGTTCTTC. Protein product: CATSEGTAFNEQFF.